The T cell receptor (beta chain) described here comes from a study of Graves' ophthalmopathy and Graves' hyperthyroidism. Broader study findings: In blood appeared most of the expanded thyroid clonotypes whose frequency exceeded 0.001.

The CDR3 extends over 16 amino acids. Germline V CDR1 and CDR2: SGHTA, FQGNSA. V was cut by 4 bases and J by 5 bases, with 15 bases left in between. On this clonotype: Its antigen is undetermined.

Enrollment excluded any patients with other autoimmune diseases, uncontrolled infections, pregnancy or lactation. It was on clinical symptoms, serum thyroxine, TRAb, thyroid ultrasound and orbital computed tomography that diagnosis relied. Amplified TCR beta CDR3 regions were obtained using RNA transcripts as template. RT-PCR with HTBI primers came first, then second-round multiplex PCR. TCRdb re-derived calls from the multiplex PCR reads in MiXCR, one entry per CDR3 protein. The sample carries some 250,000 distinct CDR3 sequences, around 42% recorded once. This TCR came from an adult man with Graves' ophthalmopathy. The specimen sequenced was peripheral blood. V usage is TRBV7-2 and J usage is TRBJ1-6; D perhaps matches TRBD1 (6 bases). CDR3 bases: TGTGCCAGCAGCTCTCAAGGGGGTCTAAATAATTCACCCCTCCACTTT. As protein: CASSSQGGLNNSPLHF.